Listed below are T cell receptor beta chains from one sample, sequenced in a study of blood T cells in healthy people across ages. TCRdb called the 5' RACE reads again in MiXCR, with one record for every CDR3 protein. This table holds roughly 800,000 distinct CDR3 sequences, about three fifths found once. Sequenced sample: blood. All receptors derive from a man aged 30 to 45 in good health. CDR3s include the opening cysteine and the closing phenylalanine or tryptophan. Only part of the rows carry a size: once, few, many, or a class if the clone is expanded.

clone_size: few
v_call: TRBV2
j_call: TRBJ2-3
cdr3_aa: CASRVDSNTDTQYF

clone_size: once
v_call: TRBV29-1
j_call: TRBJ2-5
cdr3_aa: CSLRRGVNSGDTQYF

clone_size: -
v_call: TRBV9
j_call: TRBJ2-7
cdr3_aa: CASSPQGSSHEQYF

clone_size: -
v_call: TRBV4-2
j_call: TRBJ2-3
cdr3_aa: CASSQAGRETDTQYF

clone_size: -
v_call: TRBV29-1
j_call: TRBJ2-1
cdr3_aa: CSAYRRSDNEQFF

clone_size: few
v_call: TRBV27
j_call: TRBJ1-6
cdr3_aa: CASRGMSLNSPLHF

clone_size: -
v_call: TRBV29-1
j_call: TRBJ2-5
cdr3_aa: CSVAINRGRGETQYF

clone_size: -
v_call: TRBV6-4
j_call: -
cdr3_aa: CASSDGTGGNIQYF

clone_size: -
v_call: TRBV10-3
j_call: TRBJ2-5
cdr3_aa: CATSGKQETQYF

clone_size: few
v_call: TRBV6-5
j_call: TRBJ2-7
cdr3_aa: CVCRGETYEQYF

clone_size: few
v_call: TRBV28
j_call: -
cdr3_aa: CASNEEKETQYF

clone_size: few
v_call: TRBV2
j_call: TRBJ1-1
cdr3_aa: CATWMNTEAFF

clone_size: -
v_call: TRBV5-4
j_call: TRBJ2-1
cdr3_aa: CASSLGELDRGPNEQFF

clone_size: -
v_call: TRBV7-8
j_call: TRBJ1-4
cdr3_aa: CASSSAPGLSTNEKLFF

clone_size: -
v_call: TRBV18
j_call: -
cdr3_aa: CASSPTGGGTRETQYF

clone_size: -
v_call: TRBV6-2/TRBV6-3
j_call: TRBJ2-1
cdr3_aa: CASISGTSYNEQFF

clone_size: -
v_call: TRBV3-1
j_call: TRBJ1-2
cdr3_aa: CASSQVDHNYGYTF

clone_size: -
v_call: TRBV12-3/TRBV12-4
j_call: TRBJ1-2
cdr3_aa: CASRSTGDQWGYTF

clone_size: -
v_call: TRBV2
j_call: TRBJ2-7
cdr3_aa: CASSDIWGTVYEQYF

clone_size: -
v_call: TRBV28
j_call: -
cdr3_aa: CASSSWTENYEQYF

clone_size: -
v_call: TRBV7-2
j_call: TRBJ2-2
cdr3_aa: CASSSPLEFANTGELFF

clone_size: -
v_call: TRBV7-9
j_call: TRBJ1-2
cdr3_aa: CASSPSGIGGYTF

clone_size: few
v_call: TRBV20-1
j_call: TRBJ2-1
cdr3_aa: CSARDLGGAHNEQFF

clone_size: few
v_call: TRBV20-1
j_call: TRBJ2-1
cdr3_aa: CSAVPGLAGGLNLKRFF

clone_size: -
v_call: TRBV6-6
j_call: TRBJ2-7
cdr3_aa: CASSYSGREPGYEQYF

clone_size: -
v_call: TRBV30
j_call: TRBJ1-6
cdr3_aa: CAWSVGGPNSPLHF

clone_size: -
v_call: TRBV7-3
j_call: TRBJ2-3
cdr3_aa: CASIRLGGESTDTQYF

clone_size: few
v_call: TRBV20-1
j_call: TRBJ2-1
cdr3_aa: CSARPGQGLYNEQFF

clone_size: -
v_call: TRBV5-1
j_call: TRBJ1-2
cdr3_aa: CASSPLTGETNYGYTF

clone_size: -
v_call: TRBV5-1
j_call: TRBJ2-1
cdr3_aa: CASSLVGRGDEQFF

clone_size: few
v_call: TRBV4-2
j_call: TRBJ2-1
cdr3_aa: CASSPSGENYNEQFF

clone_size: -
v_call: TRBV2
j_call: TRBJ1-1
cdr3_aa: CASSEVGGRWATEAFF

clone_size: few
v_call: TRBV20-1
j_call: -
cdr3_aa: CSVTSKVTYEQYF

clone_size: -
v_call: TRBV14
j_call: TRBJ2-1
cdr3_aa: CASSAPGQGTRNEQFF

clone_size: -
v_call: TRBV20-1
j_call: TRBJ1-5
cdr3_aa: CSASTVVPHRGRPSNQPQHF

clone_size: -
v_call: TRBV7-2
j_call: TRBJ2-3
cdr3_aa: CASSADSWAQYF

clone_size: -
v_call: TRBV20-1
j_call: TRBJ2-7
cdr3_aa: CSARTTSGTYEQYF

clone_size: few
v_call: TRBV12-3/TRBV12-4
j_call: -
cdr3_aa: CASGSSGGPGETQYF

clone_size: -
v_call: TRBV6-1
j_call: TRBJ2-3
cdr3_aa: CASRAFTDTQYF

clone_size: -
v_call: TRBV20-1
j_call: -
cdr3_aa: CSANAVEGGPYEQYF

clone_size: -
v_call: TRBV19
j_call: TRBJ2-7
cdr3_aa: CASSIDRESYEQYF

clone_size: -
v_call: TRBV6-4
j_call: TRBJ2-1
cdr3_aa: CATTPGTGGYNEQFF

clone_size: -
v_call: TRBV10-1
j_call: TRBJ1-5
cdr3_aa: CASGKTGGDQPQHF

clone_size: once
v_call: TRBV7-2
j_call: TRBJ2-7
cdr3_aa: CASSLVGGDPYEQYF

clone_size: -
v_call: TRBV5-6
j_call: TRBJ2-1
cdr3_aa: CASSLLLPGLADRNEQFF

clone_size: -
v_call: TRBV5-1
j_call: TRBJ2-2
cdr3_aa: CASSWGKGANTGELFF

clone_size: -
v_call: TRBV6-5
j_call: TRBJ2-1
cdr3_aa: CASSYSGTSAASNEQFF